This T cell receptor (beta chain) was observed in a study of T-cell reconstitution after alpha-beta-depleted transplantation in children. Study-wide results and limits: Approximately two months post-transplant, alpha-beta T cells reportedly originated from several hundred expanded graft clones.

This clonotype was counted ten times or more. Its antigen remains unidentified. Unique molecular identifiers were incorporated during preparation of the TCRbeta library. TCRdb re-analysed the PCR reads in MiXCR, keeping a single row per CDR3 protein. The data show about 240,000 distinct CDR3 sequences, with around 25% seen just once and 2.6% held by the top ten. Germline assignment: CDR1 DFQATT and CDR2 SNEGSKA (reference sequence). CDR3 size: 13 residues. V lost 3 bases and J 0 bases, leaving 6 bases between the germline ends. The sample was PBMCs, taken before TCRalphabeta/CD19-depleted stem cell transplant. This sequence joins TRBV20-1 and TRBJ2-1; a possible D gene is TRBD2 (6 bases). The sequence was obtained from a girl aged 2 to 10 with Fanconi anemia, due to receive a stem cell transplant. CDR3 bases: TGCAGTGCTAGCGGGAGCTCCTACAATGAGCAGTTCTTC. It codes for CSASGSSYNEQFF.